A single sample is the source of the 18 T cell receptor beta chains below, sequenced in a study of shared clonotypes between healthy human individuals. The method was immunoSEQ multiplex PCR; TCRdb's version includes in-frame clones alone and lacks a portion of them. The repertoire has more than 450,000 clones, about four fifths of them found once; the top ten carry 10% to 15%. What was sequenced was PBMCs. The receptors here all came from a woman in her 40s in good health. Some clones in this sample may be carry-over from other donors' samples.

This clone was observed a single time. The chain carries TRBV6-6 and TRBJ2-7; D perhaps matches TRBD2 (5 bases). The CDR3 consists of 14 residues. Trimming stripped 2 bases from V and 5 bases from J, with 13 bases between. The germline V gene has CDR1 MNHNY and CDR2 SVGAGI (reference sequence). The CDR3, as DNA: TGTGCCAGCAGTTACATGTCCGACGGGGACGAGCAGTACTTC. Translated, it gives CASSYMSDGDEQYF.

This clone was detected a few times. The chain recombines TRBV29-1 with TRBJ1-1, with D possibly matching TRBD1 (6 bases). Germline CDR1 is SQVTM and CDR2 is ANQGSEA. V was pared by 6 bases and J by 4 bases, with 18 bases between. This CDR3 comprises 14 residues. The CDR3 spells CSVARGSGGTEAFF. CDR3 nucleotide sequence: TGCAGCGTGGCTAGGGGGTCTGGCGGCACTGAAGCTTTCTTT.

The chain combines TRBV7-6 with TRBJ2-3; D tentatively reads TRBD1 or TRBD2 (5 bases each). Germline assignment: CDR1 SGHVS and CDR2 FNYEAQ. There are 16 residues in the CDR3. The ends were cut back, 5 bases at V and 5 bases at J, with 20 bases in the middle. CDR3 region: CASSLSGTRMGDTQYF. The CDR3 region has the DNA TGTGCCAGCAGCCTATCCGGGACCCGCATGGGAGATACGCAGTATTTT.

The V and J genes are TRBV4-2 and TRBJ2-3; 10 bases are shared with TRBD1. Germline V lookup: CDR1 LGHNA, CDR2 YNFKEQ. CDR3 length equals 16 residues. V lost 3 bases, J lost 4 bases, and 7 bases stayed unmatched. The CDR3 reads CASSHTRDRGSDTQYF. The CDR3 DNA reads TGTGCCAGCAGCCATACCCGGGACAGGGGTTCAGATACGCAGTATTTT.

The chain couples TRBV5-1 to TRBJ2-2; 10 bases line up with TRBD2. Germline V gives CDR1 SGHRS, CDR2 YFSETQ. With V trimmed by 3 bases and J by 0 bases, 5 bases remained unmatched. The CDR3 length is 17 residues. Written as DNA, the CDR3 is TGCGCCAGCAGCTACCCACTAGCGGGAACGAACACCGGGGAGCTGTTTTTT. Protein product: CASSYPLAGTNTGELFF.

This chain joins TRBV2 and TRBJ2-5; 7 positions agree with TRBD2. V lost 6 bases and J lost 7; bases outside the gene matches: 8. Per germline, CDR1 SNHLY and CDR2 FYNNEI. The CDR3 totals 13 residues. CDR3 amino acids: CASRYPGGGTQYF. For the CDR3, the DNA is TGTGCCAGCAGATACCCGGGAGGCGGGACCCAGTACTTC.

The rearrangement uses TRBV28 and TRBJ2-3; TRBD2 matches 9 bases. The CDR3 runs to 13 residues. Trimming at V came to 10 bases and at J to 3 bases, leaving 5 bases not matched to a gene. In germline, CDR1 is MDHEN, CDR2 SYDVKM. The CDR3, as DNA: TGTGCCACCGGAGCGGGAGGTACAGATACGCAGTATTTT. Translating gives CATGAGGTDTQYF.

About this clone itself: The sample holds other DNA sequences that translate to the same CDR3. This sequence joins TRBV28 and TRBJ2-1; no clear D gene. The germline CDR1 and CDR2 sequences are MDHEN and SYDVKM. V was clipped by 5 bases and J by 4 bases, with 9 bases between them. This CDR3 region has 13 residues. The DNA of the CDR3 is TGTGCCAGCAGTCCACCGGGTTACAATGAGCAGTTCTTC. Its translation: CASSPPGYNEQFF.

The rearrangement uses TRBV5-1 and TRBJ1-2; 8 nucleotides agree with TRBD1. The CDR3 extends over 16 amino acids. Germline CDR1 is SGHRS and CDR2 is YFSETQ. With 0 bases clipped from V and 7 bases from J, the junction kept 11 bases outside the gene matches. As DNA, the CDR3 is TGCGCCAGCAGCTTGGCCATCAGACAGGGGAACCGTGGCTACACCTTC. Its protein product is CASSLAIRQGNRGYTF.

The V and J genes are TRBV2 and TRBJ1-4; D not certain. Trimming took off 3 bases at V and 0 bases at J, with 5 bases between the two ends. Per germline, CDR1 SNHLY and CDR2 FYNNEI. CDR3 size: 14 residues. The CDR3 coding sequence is TGTGCCAGCAGTGACAGAGCAACTAATGAAAAACTGTTTTTT. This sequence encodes CASSDRATNEKLFF.

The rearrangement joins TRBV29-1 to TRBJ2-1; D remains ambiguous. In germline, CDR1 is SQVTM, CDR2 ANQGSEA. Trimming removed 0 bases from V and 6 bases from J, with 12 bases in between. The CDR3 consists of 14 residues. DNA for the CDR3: TGCAGCGTTGAAGACTTCACCATCCCCAATGAGCAGTTCTTC. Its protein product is CSVEDFTIPNEQFF.

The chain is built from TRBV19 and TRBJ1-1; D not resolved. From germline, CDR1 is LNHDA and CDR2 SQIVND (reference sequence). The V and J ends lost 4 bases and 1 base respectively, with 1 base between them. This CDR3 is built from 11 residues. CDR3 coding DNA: TGTGCCAGTAGTAAGAACACTGAAGCTTTCTTT. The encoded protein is CASSKNTEAFF.

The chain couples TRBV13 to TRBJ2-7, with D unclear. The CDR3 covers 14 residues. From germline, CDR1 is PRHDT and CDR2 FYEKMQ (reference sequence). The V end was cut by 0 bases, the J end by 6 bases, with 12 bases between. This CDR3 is CASSLGQIRPEQYF. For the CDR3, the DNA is TGTGCCAGCAGCTTAGGCCAAATTAGACCCGAGCAGTACTTC.

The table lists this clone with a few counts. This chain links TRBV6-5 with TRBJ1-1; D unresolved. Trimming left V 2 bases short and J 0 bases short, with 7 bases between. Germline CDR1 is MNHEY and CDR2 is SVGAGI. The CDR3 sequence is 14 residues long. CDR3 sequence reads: CASSYPEMNTEAFF. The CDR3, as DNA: TGTGCCAGCAGTTACCCGGAAATGAACACTGAAGCTTTCTTT.

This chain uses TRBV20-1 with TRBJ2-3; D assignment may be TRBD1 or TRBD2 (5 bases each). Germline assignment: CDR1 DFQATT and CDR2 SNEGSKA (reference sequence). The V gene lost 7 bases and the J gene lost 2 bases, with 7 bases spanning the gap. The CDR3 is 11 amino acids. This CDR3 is CSEGTTDTQYF. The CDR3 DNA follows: TGCAGTGAGGGGACCACAGATACGCAGTATTTT.

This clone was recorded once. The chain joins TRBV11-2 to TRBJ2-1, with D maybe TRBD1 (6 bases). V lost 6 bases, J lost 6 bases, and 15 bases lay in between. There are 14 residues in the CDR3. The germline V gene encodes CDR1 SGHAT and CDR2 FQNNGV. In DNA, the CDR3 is TGTGCCAGCAGGCCTCCCAGGGGTGGCAATGAGCAGTTCTTC. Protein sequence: CASRPPRGGNEQFF.

The CDR3 DNA reads as TGTGCCAGCAGTGAAGTGAAAGTCTATGGCTACACCTTC. Its translation is CASSEVKVYGYTF. The chain uses TRBV6-1 and TRBJ1-2; no clear D. The CDR3 sequence is 13 residues long. Trimming removed 1 base at V and 4 bases at J, with 7 bases between. Germline V gene lookup returns CDR1 MNHNS and CDR2 SASEGT.

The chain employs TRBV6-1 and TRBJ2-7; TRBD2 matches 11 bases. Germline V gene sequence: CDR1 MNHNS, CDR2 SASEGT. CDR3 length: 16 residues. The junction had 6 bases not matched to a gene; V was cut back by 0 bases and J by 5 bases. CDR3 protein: CASSEARLAGSHEQYF. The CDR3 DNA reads TGTGCCAGCAGTGAAGCGCGACTAGCGGGAAGTCACGAGCAGTACTTC.